A selection of T cell receptor beta chains follows, all from one sample in a study of early T cells in non-severe SARS-CoV-2 infection. TCRdb re-derived calls from the 5' RACE reads in MiXCR, one entry per CDR3 protein. The sample lists approximately 70,000 distinct CDR3 sequences; roughly 12% were seen once. The sequencing here drew on whole blood, taken at baseline. The receptors here all came from an adult who was a healthcare worker with PCR-confirmed SARS-CoV-2 infection or an uninfected control (not recorded which). CDR3s include the opening cysteine and the closing phenylalanine or tryptophan. A D gene is named only where the DNA matches it firmly. A row's size may be missing; if present it is once, few, many or a size class.

J gene,V gene,D gene,clone size,CDR3 length,CDR3 DNA,CDR3 protein
TRBJ2-1,TRBV28,TRBD2,medium-sized,17,TGTGCCAGCAGTTCCCTCGCTAGCGGGAGTCAGAACAATGAGCAGTTCTTC,CASSSLASGSQNNEQFF
TRBJ2-1,TRBV5-4,-,few,12,TGTGCCAGCAGCTTGAACTACAATGAGCAGTTCTTC,CASSLNYNEQFF
TRBJ2-7,TRBV5-1,-,once,12,TGCGCCAGCAGCTTGGTTGTGTCGGAGCAGTACTTC,CASSLVVSEQYF
TRBJ1-2,TRBV29-1,-,few,14,TGCAGCGTTGCACGGACCACAGGGTATTATGGCTACACCTTC,CSVARTTGYYGYTF
TRBJ2-4,TRBV5-1,-,-,14,TGCGCCAGCAGCTTGGGACAGGCAAAAAACATTCAGTACTTC,CASSLGQAKNIQYF
TRBJ2-1,TRBV2,-,few,12,TGTGCCACAGGGCAAGGCATAGGGGAGCAGTTCTTC,CATGQGIGEQFF
TRBJ2-2,TRBV7-6,-,many,17,TGTGCCAGCAGCCGTCGTTACATCGGGCCGAACACCGGGGAGCTGTTTTTT,CASSRRYIGPNTGELFF
TRBJ2-7,TRBV7-2,TRBD1,-,14,TGTGCCAGCAGCCCTCGACAGGGGACCTACGAGCAGTACTTC,CASSPRQGTYEQYF
TRBJ1-1,TRBV5-5,-,few,14,TGTGCCAGCAGCTTGGCCCAGGTAGGGGCTGAAGCTTTCTTT,CASSLAQVGAEAFF
TRBJ2-1,TRBV7-2,-,few,17,TGTGCCAGCAGCTTAGAGTCCTACTCCTACGCCTACAATGAGCAGTTCTTC,CASSLESYSYAYNEQFF
TRBJ2-3,TRBV5-1,-,-,15,TGCGCCAGCAGCCCGGGACGGGGAGCGGCAGATACGCAGTATTTT,CASSPGRGAADTQYF
TRBJ1-1,TRBV10-3,-,-,14,TGTGCCATCATGCCAGGGTCTGGGAACACTGAAGCTTTCTTT,CAIMPGSGNTEAFF
TRBJ1-1,TRBV6-1,-,many,13,TGTGCCAGCCGCCAGGGGAGTGGGTCTGAAGCTTTCTTT,CASRQGSGSEAFF
TRBJ2-7,TRBV2,-,few,16,TGTGCCAGCAGTTCTCCGCGTGAAGACAACCCCTACGAGCAGTACTTC,CASSSPREDNPYEQYF
TRBJ1-6,TRBV11-2,-,few,15,TGTGCCAGCAGCCGAACTAGGACAGAGAATTCACCCCTCCACTTT,CASSRTRTENSPLHF
TRBJ2-7,TRBV11-2,-,-,13,TGTGCCAGCAGAGGGGGGACACTCTACGAGCAGTACTTC,CASRGGTLYEQYF
TRBJ2-5,TRBV5-1,-,few,15,TGCGCCAGCAGCTTGGCCCGGGTGATCCAAGAGACCCAGTACTTC,CASSLARVIQETQYF
TRBJ2-3,TRBV4-2,-,once,17,TGTGCCAGCAGCCAAGAAACGTACGGAATACCTACAGATACGCAGTATTTT,CASSQETYGIPTDTQYF
TRBJ1-1,TRBV11-2,-,-,14,TGTGCCAGCAGGCTCACTTCCCTGAACACTGAAGCTTTCTTT,CASRLTSLNTEAFF
TRBJ2-1,TRBV11-3,-,-,12,TGTGCCAGCAGCCGCTTTGAGGGAGAGCAGTTCTTC,CASSRFEGEQFF
TRBJ2-2,TRBV10-1,TRBD1,many,13,TGCGCCAGCAGTAGGGACAGCACCGGGGAGCTGTTTTTT,CASSRDSTGELFF
TRBJ1-2,TRBV18,-,few,17,TGTGCCAGCTCACCATCTTTCCCCAGGGCCACTAACTATGGCTACACCTTC,CASSPSFPRATNYGYTF
TRBJ2-3,TRBV7-2,-,-,15,TGTGCCAGCAGGCTTTTGGGGAAGGTCACAGATACGCAGTATTTT,CASRLLGKVTDTQYF
TRBJ2-2,TRBV18,-,-,13,TGTGCCAGCTCACCGATAGCGGCCGGGGAGCTGTTTTTT,CASSPIAAGELFF
TRBJ2-7,TRBV28,-,many,17,TGTGCCAGCAGTTTATGGACGGCCGGAGACTCCAACTACGAGCAGTACTTC,CASSLWTAGDSNYEQYF
TRBJ2-5,TRBV9,-,-,14,TGTGCCAGCAGCTCCATGCTTCTCGGAGAGACCCAGTACTTC,CASSSMLLGETQYF
TRBJ1-4,TRBV7-9,-,-,15,TGTGCCAGCAGCCGCGTCAGGGATACCTATGAAAAACTGTTTTTT,CASSRVRDTYEKLFF
TRBJ2-1,TRBV19,-,few,14,TGTGCCAGTAGTATAGGGCTGGACTTCAATGAGCAGTTCTTC,CASSIGLDFNEQFF
TRBJ1-2,TRBV28,-,many,13,TGTGCCTCCCCAGGGCCCCGCGGATATGGCTACACCTTC,CASPGPRGYGYTF
TRBJ2-7,TRBV28,TRBD1,-,14,TGTGCCAGCAGTTTTGGTGACAGGGTCTACGAGCAGTACTTC,CASSFGDRVYEQYF
TRBJ2-7,TRBV20-1,TRBD1,-,15,TGCAGTGCTAGCTCACCGACAGGGTTGGTCGACGAGCAGTACTTC,CSASSPTGLVDEQYF
TRBJ1-4,TRBV7-6,-,many,15,TGTGCCAGCAGCACATGGGCAACAACTAATGAAAAACTGTTTTTT,CASSTWATTNEKLFF
TRBJ1-2,TRBV2,-,few,12,TGTGCCAGCAGAGAGGGGAACTATGGCTACACCTTC,CASREGNYGYTF
TRBJ1-1,TRBV5-6,-,few,14,TGTGCCAGCAGCTTTGAGGGGATTAACACTGAAGCTTTCTTT,CASSFEGINTEAFF
TRBJ1-1,TRBV12-3/TRBV12-4,TRBD1,many,12,TGTGCCAGCAGGGATAAGACAGGGACAGCTTTCTTT,CASRDKTGTAFF
TRBJ1-2,TRBV28,-,few,13,TGTGCCAGCAGTTCTCCGGGGGGCTATGGCTACACCTTC,CASSSPGGYGYTF
TRBJ2-7,TRBV4-1,TRBD1,-,15,TGCGCCAGCAGCCAAGACAGACAGGGCGTATACGAGCAGTACTTC,CASSQDRQGVYEQYF
TRBJ1-4,TRBV19,-,many,16,TGTGCCAGTAGTCCTCCCTACTCGAGCGCAGAAGAAAAACTGTTTTTT,CASSPPYSSAEEKLFF
TRBJ1-2,TRBV19,-,-,13,TGTGCCAGTAGTATAGCGGGGGACTATGGCTACACCTTC,CASSIAGDYGYTF
TRBJ2-1,TRBV19,TRBD2,few,15,TGTGCCAGTAGTAGGAGCGGGGGGTCCTACAATGAGCAGTTCTTC,CASSRSGGSYNEQFF
TRBJ2-5,TRBV6-6,-,-,14,TGTGCCAGCAGCCTCGCGGGACTCCAAGAGACCCAGTACTTC,CASSLAGLQETQYF
TRBJ1-5,TRBV27,-,few,17,TGTGCCAGCAGTTTATTTTTCAGGACAGAAGATGATCAGCCCCAGCATTTT,CASSLFFRTEDDQPQHF
TRBJ2-7,TRBV3-1,-,-,13,TGTGCCAGCAGATCGGGGGAGACCTACGAGCAGTACTTC,CASRSGETYEQYF
TRBJ2-3,TRBV28,-,-,12,TGTGCCAGCAGTTCACGGACAGATACGCAGTATTTT,CASSSRTDTQYF
TRBJ2-5,TRBV7-9,TRBD2,few,15,TGTGCCAGCAGCAATAGCGGGGCCGCTCCGGGGACCCAGTACTTC,CASSNSGAAPGTQYF
TRBJ2-4,TRBV10-3,-,-,15,TGTGCCATCAGTGAGGAGAGGCGGGCCAAAAACATTCAGTACTTC,CAISEERRAKNIQYF
TRBJ2-7,TRBV5-1,TRBD1,few,14,TGCGCCAGCAGCTTGGGGGACAGCCCCTACGAGCAGTACTTC,CASSLGDSPYEQYF